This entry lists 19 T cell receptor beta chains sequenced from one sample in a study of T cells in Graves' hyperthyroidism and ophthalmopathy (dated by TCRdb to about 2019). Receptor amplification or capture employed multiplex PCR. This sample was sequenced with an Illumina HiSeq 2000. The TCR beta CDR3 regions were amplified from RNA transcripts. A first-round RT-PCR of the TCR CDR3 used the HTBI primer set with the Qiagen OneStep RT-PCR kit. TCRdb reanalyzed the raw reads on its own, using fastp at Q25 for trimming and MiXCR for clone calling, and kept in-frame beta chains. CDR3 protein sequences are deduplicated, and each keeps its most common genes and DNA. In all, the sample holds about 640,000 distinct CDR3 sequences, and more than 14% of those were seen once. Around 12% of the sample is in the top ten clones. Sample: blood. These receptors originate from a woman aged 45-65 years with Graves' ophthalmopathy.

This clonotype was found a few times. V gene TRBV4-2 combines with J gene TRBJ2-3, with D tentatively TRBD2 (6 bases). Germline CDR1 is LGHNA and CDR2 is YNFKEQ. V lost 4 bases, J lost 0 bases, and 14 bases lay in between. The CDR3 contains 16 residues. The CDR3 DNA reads TGTGCCAGCAGCCCGAGAGGACTATTCAGCACAGATACGCAGTATTTT. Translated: CASSPRGLFSTDTQYF.

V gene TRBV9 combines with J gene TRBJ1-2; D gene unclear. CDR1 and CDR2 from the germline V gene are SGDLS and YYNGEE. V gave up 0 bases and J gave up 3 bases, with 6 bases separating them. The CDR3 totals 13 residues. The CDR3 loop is CASSVGKDYGYTF. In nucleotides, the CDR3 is TGTGCCAGCAGCGTAGGGAAGGACTATGGCTACACCTTC.

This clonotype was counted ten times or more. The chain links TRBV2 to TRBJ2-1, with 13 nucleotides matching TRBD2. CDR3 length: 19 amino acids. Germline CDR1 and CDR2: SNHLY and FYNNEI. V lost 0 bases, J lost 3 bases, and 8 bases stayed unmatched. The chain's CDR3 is CASSEALGLAGRIYNEQFF. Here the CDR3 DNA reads TGTGCCAGCAGTGAAGCTCTGGGACTAGCGGGACGAATCTACAATGAGCAGTTCTTC.

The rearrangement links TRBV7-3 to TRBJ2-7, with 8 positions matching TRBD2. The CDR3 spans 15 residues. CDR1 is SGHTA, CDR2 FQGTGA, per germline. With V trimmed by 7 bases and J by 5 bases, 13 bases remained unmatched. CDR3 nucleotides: TGTGCCAGCACTATCAGCGGGAGAGGAAGCGACGAGCAGTACTTC. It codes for CASTISGRGSDEQYF.

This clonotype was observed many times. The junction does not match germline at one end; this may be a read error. CDR3 sequence reads: CASSLIPSGRELGTDAQYF. CDR3 DNA: TGTGCCAGCAGTTTAATCCCTAGCGGGAGGGAATTGGGCACAGATGCGCAGTATTTT. The V call is TRBV12-3 or TRBV12-4, the J call TRBJ2-3; 12 bases agree with TRBD2. CDR3 length: 19 amino acids.

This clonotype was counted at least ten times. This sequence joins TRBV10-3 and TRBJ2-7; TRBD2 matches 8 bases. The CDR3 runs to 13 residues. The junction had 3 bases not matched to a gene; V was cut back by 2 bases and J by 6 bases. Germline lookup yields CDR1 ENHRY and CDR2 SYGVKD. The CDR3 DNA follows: TGTGCCATCAGTGAGCCCGGGGGGGGCGAGCAGTACTTC. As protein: CAISEPGGGEQYF.

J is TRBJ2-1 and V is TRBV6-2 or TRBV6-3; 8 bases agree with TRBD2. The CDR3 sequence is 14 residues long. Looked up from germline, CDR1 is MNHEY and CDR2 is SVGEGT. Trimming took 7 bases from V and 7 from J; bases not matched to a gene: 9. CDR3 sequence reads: CASNTAGARNEQFF. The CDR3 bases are TGTGCCAGCAATACAGCGGGGGCCAGAAATGAGCAGTTCTTC.

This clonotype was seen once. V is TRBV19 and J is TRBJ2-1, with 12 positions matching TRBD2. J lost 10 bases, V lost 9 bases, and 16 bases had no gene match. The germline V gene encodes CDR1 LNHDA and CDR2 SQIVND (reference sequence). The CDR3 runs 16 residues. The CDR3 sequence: CASKKGASGRAQEQFF. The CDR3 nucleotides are TGTGCCAGCAAGAAAGGGGCTAGCGGGAGGGCCCAGGAGCAGTTCTTC.

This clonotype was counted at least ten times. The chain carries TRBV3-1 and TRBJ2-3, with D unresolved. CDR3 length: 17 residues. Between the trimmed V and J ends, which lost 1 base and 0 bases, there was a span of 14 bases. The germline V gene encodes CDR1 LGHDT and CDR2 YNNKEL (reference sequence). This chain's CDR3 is CASSQGAGNPSTDTQYF. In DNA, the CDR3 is TGTGCCAGCAGCCAAGGGGCCGGTAATCCTAGCACAGATACGCAGTATTTT.

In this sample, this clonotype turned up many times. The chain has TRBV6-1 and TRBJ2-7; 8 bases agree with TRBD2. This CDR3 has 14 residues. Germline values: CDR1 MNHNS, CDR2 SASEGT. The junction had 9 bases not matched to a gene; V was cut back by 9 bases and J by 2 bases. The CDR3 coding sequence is TGTGCCAGTATGAGGGCGGGAGGCACCTACGAGCAGTACTTC. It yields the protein CASMRAGGTYEQYF.

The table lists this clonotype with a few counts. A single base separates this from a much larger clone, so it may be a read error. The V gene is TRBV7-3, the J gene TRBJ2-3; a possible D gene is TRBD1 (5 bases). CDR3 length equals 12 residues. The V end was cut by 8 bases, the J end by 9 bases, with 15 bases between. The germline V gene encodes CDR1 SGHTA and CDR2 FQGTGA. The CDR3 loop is CASGPDSFTQYF. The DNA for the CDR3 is TGTGCCAGCGGCCCAGACAGTTTCACGCAGTATTTT.

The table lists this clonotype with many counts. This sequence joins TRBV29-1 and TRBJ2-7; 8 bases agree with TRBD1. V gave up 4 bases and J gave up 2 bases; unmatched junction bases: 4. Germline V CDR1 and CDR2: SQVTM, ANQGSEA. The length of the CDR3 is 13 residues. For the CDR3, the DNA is TGCAGCGTTGCCCCACAGGGGGCCTACGAGCAGTACTTC. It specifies CSVAPQGAYEQYF.

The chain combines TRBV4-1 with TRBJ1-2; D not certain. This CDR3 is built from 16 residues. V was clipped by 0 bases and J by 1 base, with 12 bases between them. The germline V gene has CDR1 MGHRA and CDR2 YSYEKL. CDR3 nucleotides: TGCGCCAGCAGCCAAGAGGCGGAATCGATTAACTATGGCTACACCTTC. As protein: CASSQEAESINYGYTF.

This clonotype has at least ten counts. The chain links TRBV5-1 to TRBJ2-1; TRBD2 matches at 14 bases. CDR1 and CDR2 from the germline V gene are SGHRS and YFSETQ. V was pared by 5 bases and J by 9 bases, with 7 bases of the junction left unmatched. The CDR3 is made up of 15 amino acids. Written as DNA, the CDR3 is TGCGCCAGCAGAACTGGGACTAGCGGGAGTGGTGAGCAGTTCTTC. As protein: CASRTGTSGSGEQFF.

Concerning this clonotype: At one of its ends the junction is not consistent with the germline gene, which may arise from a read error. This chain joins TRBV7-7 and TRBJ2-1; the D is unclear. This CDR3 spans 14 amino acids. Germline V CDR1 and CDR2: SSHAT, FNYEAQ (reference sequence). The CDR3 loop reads CASSLNFGDNEQFF. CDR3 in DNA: TGTGCTAGCAGCTTAAACTTTGGGGACAATGAGCAGTTCTTC. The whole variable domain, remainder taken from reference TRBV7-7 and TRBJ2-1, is GAGVSQSPRYKVTKRGQDVTLRCDPISSHATLYWYQQALGQGPEFLTYFNYEAQPDKSGLPSDRFSAERPEGSISTLTIQRTEQRDSAMYRCASSLNFGDNEQFFGPGTRLTVL.

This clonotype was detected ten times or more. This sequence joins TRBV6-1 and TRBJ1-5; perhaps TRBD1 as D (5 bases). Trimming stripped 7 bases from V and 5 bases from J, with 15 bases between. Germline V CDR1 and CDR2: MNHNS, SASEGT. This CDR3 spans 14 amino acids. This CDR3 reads CASTPGSTDQPQHF. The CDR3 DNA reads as TGTGCCAGCACGCCAGGGAGTACCGATCAGCCCCAGCATTTT.

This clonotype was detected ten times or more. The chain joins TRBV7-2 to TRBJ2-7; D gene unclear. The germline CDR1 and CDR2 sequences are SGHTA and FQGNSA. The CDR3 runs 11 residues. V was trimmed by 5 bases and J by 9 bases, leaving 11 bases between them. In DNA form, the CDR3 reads TGTGCCAGCAGCCCCGGAGTGGTGCAGTACTTC. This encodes CASSPGVVQYF.

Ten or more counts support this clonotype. The CDR3 sequence: CASSLDLGGFNNEQFF. DNA of the CDR3: TGTGCCAGCAGCTTAGATTTGGGGGGTTTCAACAATGAGCAGTTCTTC. The chain carries TRBV11-2 and TRBJ2-1; D perhaps matches TRBD2 (6 bases). Trimming removed 0 bases at V and 5 bases at J, with 14 bases between. The length of the CDR3 is 16 residues. CDR1 SGHAT and CDR2 FQNNGV come from the germline V gene.

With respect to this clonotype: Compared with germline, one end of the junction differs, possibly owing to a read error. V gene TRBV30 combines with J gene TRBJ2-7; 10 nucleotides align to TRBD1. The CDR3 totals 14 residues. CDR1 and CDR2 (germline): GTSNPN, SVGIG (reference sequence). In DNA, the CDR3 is TGTGCCTGGAGTGTACCGGGACAGGGGTACGAGCAGTGCTTC. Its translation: CAWSVPGQGYEQCF.